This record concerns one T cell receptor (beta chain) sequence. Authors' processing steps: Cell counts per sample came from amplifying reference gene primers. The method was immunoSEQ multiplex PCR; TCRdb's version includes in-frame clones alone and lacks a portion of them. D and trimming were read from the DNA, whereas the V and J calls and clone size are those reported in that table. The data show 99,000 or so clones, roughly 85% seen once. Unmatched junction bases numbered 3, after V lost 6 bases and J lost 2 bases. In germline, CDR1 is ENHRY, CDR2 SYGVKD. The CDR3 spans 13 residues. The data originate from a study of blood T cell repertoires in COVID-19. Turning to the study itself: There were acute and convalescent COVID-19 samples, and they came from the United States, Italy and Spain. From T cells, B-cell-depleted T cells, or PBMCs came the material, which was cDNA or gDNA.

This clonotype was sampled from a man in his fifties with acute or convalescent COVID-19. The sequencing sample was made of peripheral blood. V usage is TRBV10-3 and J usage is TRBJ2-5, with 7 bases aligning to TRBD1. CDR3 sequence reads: CAIRTGPQETQYF. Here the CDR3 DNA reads TGTGCCATCAGGACAGGGCCTCAAGAGACCCAGTACTTC.